The subject of this entry is one T cell receptor (beta chain). Alongside a J-beta primer mix, a sample-barcoded 5' primer served in a second PCR lasting about 7 to 12 cycles. Each CDR3 protein is one row after TCRdb ran MiXCR on the 5' RACE reads. Among 1.8 million or so distinct CDR3 sequences listed, approximately 40% were seen once. The length of the CDR3 is 17 residues. Unmatched junction bases numbered 10, after V lost 3 bases and J lost 2 bases. The germline V gene has CDR1 ENHRY and CDR2 SYGVKD. The source of the sample is a study of blood T cells in healthy people across ages. Sequencing was carried out using blood. The receptor's source is a human donor in good health. The chain joins TRBV10-3 to TRBJ2-3, with 8 bases fitting TRBD2. The CDR3 region is CAISDSGAGETTDTQYF. The DNA for the CDR3 is TGTGCCATCAGTGATTCGGGAGCGGGGGAGACCACAGATACGCAGTATTTT.